Listed here are 29 T cell receptor beta chains from one sample, sequenced in a study of T cell responses to AZD1222 COVID-19 vaccine (dated by TCRdb to the early 2020s). The time point label corresponds to: baseline before first vaccination. The library was generated by the immunoSEQ multiplex PCR assay. This is the immuneACCESS table as TCRdb keeps it, with only in-frame sequences that have V and J called. A part of the clones is gone; compared with another copy, unresolved V genes explain less than half, and the rest is unexplained. The sample records approximately 120,000 clones, 87% of which are singletons. The ten most abundant clones make up less than 15% of the sample. Sample: peripheral blood, taken on day 0 of AZD1222 vaccination. All receptors derive from an adult in good health.

The V call is TRBV10-3, the J call TRBJ2-1, with unresolved D. V lost 6 bases and J lost 5, with 8 bases in between. The CDR3 length is 12 residues. Looked up from germline, CDR1 is ENHRY and CDR2 is SYGVKD. The CDR3 region has the DNA TGTGCCATCAGGTCCCCGAACAATGAGCAGTTCTTC. Translated, it gives CAIRSPNNEQFF.

The V call is TRBV27, the J call TRBJ1-5, with D possibly matching TRBD1 (6 bases). Germline lookup yields CDR1 MNHEY and CDR2 SMNVEV (reference sequence). The CDR3 loop spans 17 amino acids. The V end was cut by 6 bases, the J end by 4 bases, with 22 bases between. This CDR3 reads CASRWRGGEGLNQPQHF. CDR3 DNA sequence: TGTGCCAGCAGATGGAGGGGGGGCGAGGGGTTAAATCAGCCCCAGCATTTT.

The chain uses TRBV19 and TRBJ2-1; D gene unclear. CDR1 is LNHDA and CDR2 is SQIVND in the germline V gene (reference sequence). The CDR3 length is 15 residues. The V end lost 3 bases, the J end lost 0 bases, and 9 bases lay between the germline ends. The CDR3 nucleotides are TGTGCCAGTAGTATGTGGTCGAGCTCCTACAATGAGCAGTTCTTC. Its translation: CASSMWSSSYNEQFF.

A single count supports this clone. The CDR3 loop reads CASSEHTGRLSGNTIYF. The CDR3 DNA sequence: TGCGCCAGCAGTGAACATACAGGGAGACTTTCTGGAAACACCATATATTTT. The chain uses TRBV10-2 and TRBJ1-3, with D tentatively TRBD1 (6 bases). The CDR3 totals 17 residues. Germline V lookup: CDR1 WSHSY, CDR2 SAAADI. Trimming cost V 3 bases and J 1 base, with 16 bases left between them.

J is TRBJ2-2 and V is TRBV9, with 11 bases identical to TRBD2. The CDR3 consists of 16 residues. V shed 2 bases, J shed 7 bases, and the junction held 7 bases outside the gene matches. Germline V gene lookup returns CDR1 SGDLS and CDR2 YYNGEE. Here the CDR3 reads CASSVYSGRAVGELFF. As DNA, the CDR3 is TGTGCCAGCAGCGTGTATAGCGGGAGGGCCGTCGGGGAGCTGTTTTTT.

The CDR3 DNA is TGTGCCATCAGTGAGGCCGGGGTGGACACCATATATTTT. This encodes CAISEAGVDTIYF. The chain recombines TRBV10-3 with TRBJ1-3, with D hard to call. Germline CDR1 and CDR2: ENHRY and SYGVKD. The V gene lost 2 bases and the J gene lost 8 bases, with 10 bases spanning the gap. The CDR3 has 13 residues.

The J gene is TRBJ2-7, the V gene TRBV9; 11 bases match TRBD2. V was pared by 4 bases and J by 0 bases, with 6 bases of the junction left unmatched. Germline CDR1 and CDR2: SGDLS and YYNGEE. The length of the CDR3 is 16 residues. The CDR3 is CASSPQGLADSYEQYF. In DNA, the CDR3 is TGTGCCAGCAGCCCGCAGGGACTAGCGGACTCCTACGAGCAGTACTTC. Combining the CDR3 with reference TRBV9 and TRBJ2-7 gives the whole variable domain DSGVTQTPKHLITATGQRVTLRCSPRSGDLSVYWYQQSLDQGLQFLIQYYNGEERAKGNILERFSAQQFPDLHSELNLSSLELGDSALYFCASSPQGLADSYEQYFGPGTRLTVT.

The chain joins TRBV5-1 to TRBJ2-6; 9 bases align to TRBD1. This CDR3 comprises 18 residues. Germline values: CDR1 SGHRS, CDR2 YFSETQ. J was trimmed by 0 bases and V by 4 bases; bases with no gene match: 8. CDR3 amino acids: CASSQLTGGVSGANVLTF. The CDR3 coding sequence is TGCGCCAGCAGCCAACTAACAGGGGGCGTCTCTGGGGCCAACGTCCTGACTTTC.

This rearrangement joins TRBV5-4 to TRBJ2-1; 11 nucleotides match TRBD2. Per germline, CDR1 SGHNT and CDR2 YYREEE (reference sequence). V shed 6 bases, J shed 7 bases, and the junction held 3 bases outside the gene matches. This CDR3 is 13 amino acids long. CDR3 sequence reads: CASTIAGGNEQFF. In DNA form, the CDR3 reads TGTGCCAGCACCATAGCGGGAGGGAATGAGCAGTTCTTC. The full variable domain, in which reference TRBV5-4 and TRBJ2-1 provide the parts outside the CDR3, is ETGVTQSPTHLIKTRGQQVTLRCSSQSGHNTVSWYQQALGQGPQFIFQYYREEENGRGNFPPRFSGLQFPNYSSELNVNALELDDSALYLCASTIAGGNEQFFGPGTRLTVL.

This clone has more than one count but fewer than ten. The CDR3 bases are TGTGCCAGCAGCAGGGGCGCACGTTACGAGCAGTACTTC. Translating it yields CASSRGARYEQYF. V gene TRBV14 combines with J gene TRBJ2-7, with D perhaps matching TRBD1 (5 bases). Per germline, CDR1 SGHDN and CDR2 FVKESK. V lost 5 bases and J 4 bases, leaving 12 bases between the germline ends. The CDR3 has 13 residues.

V is TRBV3-1 (or the pseudogene TRBV3-2) and J is TRBJ1-1, with D unclear. The germline V gene encodes CDR1 LGHDT and CDR2 YNNKEL (reference sequence). Trimming left V 2 bases short and J 4 bases short, with 8 bases between. The CDR3 has 13 residues. The CDR3 spells CASSQFRGTEAFF. The CDR3 bases are TGTGCCAGCAGCCAATTCCGTGGCACTGAAGCTTTCTTT.

The chain recombines TRBV6-1 with TRBJ1-3; no reliable D call. Between the trimmed V and J ends, which lost 2 bases and 1 base, there was a span of 6 bases. The CDR3 is made up of 14 amino acids. Looked up from germline, CDR1 is MNHNS and CDR2 is SASEGT. In DNA, the CDR3 is TGTGCCAGCAGTGAAATGGGATCTGGAAACACCATATATTTT. Encoded protein: CASSEMGSGNTIYF.

The V and J genes are TRBV28 and TRBJ2-5, with a tentative D call TRBD2 (6 bases). Looked up from germline, CDR1 is MDHEN and CDR2 is SYDVKM. With 6 bases removed from V and 5 bases from J, the gap between germline ends came to 13 bases. CDR3 size: 13 residues. CDR3 sequence (DNA): TGTGCCAGCAGCTCCGGGACTTCGGAGACCCAGTACTTC. This translates into CASSSGTSETQYF.

The rearrangement links TRBV18 to TRBJ2-1; possibly TRBD1 for D (5 bases). There are 14 residues in the CDR3. Germline loops: CDR1 KGHSH, CDR2 LQKENI. With 2 bases removed from V and 7 bases from J, the gap between germline ends came to 12 bases. The CDR3 is CASSPTAGRNEQFF. The DNA for the CDR3 is TGTGCCAGCTCACCAACGGCAGGGCGGAATGAGCAGTTCTTC.

The V and J genes are TRBV27 and TRBJ1-6; no clear D. The CDR3 loop spans 18 amino acids. The V gene lost 2 bases and the J gene lost 0 bases, with 14 bases spanning the gap. The V gene's germline CDR1 is MNHEY and CDR2 SMNVEV (reference sequence). CDR3 DNA: TGTGCCAGCAGTTTAATACAGCGTCAAGGCTCCTATAATTCACCCCTCCACTTT. Translated, it gives CASSLIQRQGSYNSPLHF.

The V call is TRBV6-5, the J call TRBJ2-3, with D tentatively TRBD2 (6 bases). CDR1 and CDR2 (germline): MNHEY, SVGAGI. The V end was cut by 7 bases, the J end by 5 bases, with 19 bases between. This CDR3 contains 15 residues. DNA for the CDR3: TGTGCCAGCACTCGGGGGATAGGATTTAGAGATACGCAGTATTTT. Translated, it gives CASTRGIGFRDTQYF.

The chain joins TRBV19 to TRBJ2-3; maybe TRBD2 (6 bases). Germline V gives CDR1 LNHDA, CDR2 SQIVND (reference sequence). Deletions cut 7 bases from V and 5 bases from J, with 10 bases between. This CDR3 spans 12 amino acids. This CDR3 reads CASIGGKDTQYF. CDR3 sequence (DNA): TGTGCCAGTATCGGGGGTAAAGATACGCAGTATTTT.

This clone was seen more than once but under ten times. V and J are TRBV7-2 and TRBJ2-7; 7 positions agree with TRBD1. The CDR3 is 15 residues long. The V segment lost 0 bases and the J segment 3 bases; nucleotides outside the gene matches: 5. Germline V CDR1 and CDR2: SGHTA, FQGNSA. As DNA, the CDR3 is TGTGCCAGCAGCTTAGCCGGACAGGTTGACTACGAGCAGTACTTC. Translated, it gives CASSLAGQVDYEQYF.

The gene calls are TRBV28 and TRBJ1-6; 8 positions match TRBD1. The germline gives CDR1 MDHEN, CDR2 SYDVKM. The V and J ends lost 3 bases and 9 bases, in that order; junction bases with no gene match: 7. This CDR3 has 15 residues. CDR3 residues: CASSLAQGALSPLHF. The CDR3, as DNA: TGTGCCAGCAGTTTGGCGCAGGGGGCGCTTTCACCCCTCCACTTT.

The chain links TRBV5-1 to TRBJ1-1; tentatively, D is TRBD1 (5 bases). V was pared by 0 bases and J by 5 bases, with 8 bases between. Germline lookup yields CDR1 SGHRS and CDR2 YFSETQ. The CDR3 runs to 13 residues. CDR3 amino acids: CASSLVGATEAFF. CDR3 in DNA: TGCGCCAGCAGCTTGGTCGGGGCGACTGAAGCTTTCTTT.

This chain uses TRBV12-5 with TRBJ1-2; D may be TRBD1 (6 bases). The germline V gene has CDR1 LGHNT and CDR2 FRNRAP. The CDR3 extends over 17 amino acids. V was clipped by 0 bases and J by 3 bases, with 17 bases between them. The CDR3 region has the DNA TGTGCTAGTGGTTTGGTTGCTTTGGGGGACACCGACTATGGCTACACCTTC. This sequence encodes CASGLVALGDTDYGYTF.

The chain employs TRBV10-3 and TRBJ2-5; 13 nucleotides line up with TRBD2. After removal of 6 bases from V and 5 bases from J, the junction contained 12 bases not matched to a gene. CDR1 is ENHRY, CDR2 SYGVKD, per germline. The CDR3 length is 17 residues. CDR3 coding DNA: TGTGCCATCAGCCTAATCCCCGGGACTAGCGGGACTGAGACCCAGTACTTC. Amino acid sequence: CAISLIPGTSGTETQYF.

The V and J genes are TRBV6-5 and TRBJ1-2; D unclear. The CDR3 is 12 amino acids. In germline, CDR1 is MNHEY, CDR2 SVGAGI. The V end lost 6 bases, the J end lost 5 bases, and 10 bases lay between the germline ends. The CDR3 reads CASRGAPYGYTF. The CDR3 DNA reads as TGTGCCAGCAGGGGAGCGCCGTATGGCTACACCTTC.

This chain links TRBV5-6 with TRBJ2-7; 7 bases fit TRBD1. The ends lost 6 bases at V and 3 bases at J; junction bases unmatched: 6. Germline V gene lookup returns CDR1 SGHDT and CDR2 YYEEEE. The CDR3 is 13 residues long. The CDR3 protein is CASTLGTDYEQYF. The CDR3 bases are TGTGCCAGCACCCTCGGGACAGACTACGAGCAGTACTTC.

This clone was picked up a small number of times. The V gene is TRBV6-5, the J gene TRBJ2-2; D gene ambiguous. CDR1 is MNHEY and CDR2 is SVGAGI in the germline V gene. V lost 1 base and J lost 2, with 8 bases in between. The CDR3 sequence is 15 residues long. The CDR3 coding sequence is TGTGCCAGCAGTTACTGGCCCATCAACACCGGGGAGCTGTTTTTT. This codes for CASSYWPINTGELFF.

The chain uses TRBV3-1 (or the pseudogene TRBV3-2) and TRBJ2-7, with D possibly TRBD1 on 5 matching bases. The CDR3 runs to 13 residues. Trimming stripped 3 bases from V and 5 bases from J, with 11 bases between. The V gene's germline CDR1 is LGHDT and CDR2 YNNKEL (reference sequence). The CDR3 DNA sequence: TGTGCCAGCAGCCACCAGGGAACCCACGAGCAGTACTTC. Translating it yields CASSHQGTHEQYF.

CDR3 region: CAISESDRRSGNTIYF. The CDR3 DNA sequence: TGTGCCATCAGTGAGTCAGACAGGCGCTCTGGAAACACCATATATTTT. This chain uses TRBV10-3 with TRBJ1-3; D may be TRBD1 (6 bases). The CDR3 extends over 16 amino acids. Germline CDR1 ENHRY, CDR2 SYGVKD. V lost 0 bases, J lost 0 bases, and 9 bases lay in between.

This chain connects TRBV28 to TRBJ1-1; D uncertain. Germline V lookup: CDR1 MDHEN, CDR2 SYDVKM. The CDR3 totals 13 residues. Trimming pared 6 bases from V and 4 bases from J, leaving 12 bases between. CDR3 region: CASRPGVGTEAFF. CDR3 sequence (DNA): TGTGCCAGCAGGCCTGGAGTGGGCACTGAAGCTTTCTTT.

The chain has TRBV7-2 and TRBJ1-4; D perhaps matches TRBD1 (5 bases). The germline V gene encodes CDR1 SGHTA and CDR2 FQGNSA. The CDR3 consists of 15 residues. The V end was cut by 3 bases, the J end by 8 bases, with 16 bases between. CDR3 DNA sequence: TGTGCCAGCAGCTTGCTGGGGGAGGTTGGAGAAAAACTGTTTTTT. It is translated as CASSLLGEVGEKLFF.